These T cell receptor beta chains were read from a single sample in a study of cytomegalovirus exposure and HLA in healthy donors. Method: immunoSEQ multiplex PCR; TCRdb's copy keeps in-frame clones and lacks some. This table has around 170,000 clones, around three quarters appearing once. Sequencing was performed on PBMCs. The origin of the receptors is a woman aged 25 to 45 in good health and CMV-seropositive. Both conserved end residues are part of each CDR3. Each record gives: CDR3 length, J gene, clone size, D gene, V gene, CDR3 protein, CDR3 DNA. D genes are given only for firm matches. Rows may omit the clone size; those that give it use once, few, many or a size class.

CDR3 length: 16
J gene: TRBJ1-5
clone size: NA
D gene: NA
V gene: TRBV4-1
CDR3 protein: CASSQRTGGINQPQHF
CDR3 DNA: TGCGCCAGCAGCCAGCGAACCGGGGGAATCAATCAGCCCCAGCATTTT

CDR3 length: 14
J gene: TRBJ1-2
clone size: once
D gene: NA
V gene: TRBV11-3
CDR3 protein: CASSLSGTGRGYTF
CDR3 DNA: TGTGCCAGCAGCTTATCAGGCACAGGGCGAGGCTACACCTTC

CDR3 length: 13
J gene: TRBJ1-2
clone size: few
D gene: TRBD1
V gene: TRBV6-5
CDR3 protein: CASTLGQIYGYTF
CDR3 DNA: TGTGCCAGCACCTTGGGACAGATCTATGGCTACACCTTC

CDR3 length: 13
J gene: TRBJ1-6
clone size: few
D gene: NA
V gene: TRBV2
CDR3 protein: CASRQGIDSPLHF
CDR3 DNA: TGTGCCAGTCGGCAGGGGATTGACTCACCCCTCCACTTT

CDR3 length: 13
J gene: TRBJ2-7
clone size: NA
D gene: NA
V gene: TRBV14
CDR3 protein: CASSQGGWYEQYF
CDR3 DNA: TGTGCCAGCAGCCAGGGGGGATGGTACGAGCAGTACTTC

CDR3 length: 12
J gene: TRBJ2-3
clone size: NA
D gene: NA
V gene: TRBV6-5
CDR3 protein: CASSYGGTGEYF
CDR3 DNA: TGTGCCAGCAGTTACGGTGGGACTGGGGAGTATTTT

CDR3 length: 16
J gene: TRBJ2-5
clone size: NA
D gene: NA
V gene: TRBV2
CDR3 protein: CASSPTGVGGKETQYF
CDR3 DNA: TGTGCCAGCAGCCCCACAGGGGTGGGGGGTAAAGAGACCCAGTACTTC

CDR3 length: 12
J gene: TRBJ2-7
clone size: few
D gene: NA
V gene: TRBV27
CDR3 protein: CASSPHPREQYF
CDR3 DNA: TGTGCCAGCAGTCCCCACCCGAGGGAGCAGTACTTC

CDR3 length: 16
J gene: TRBJ2-7
clone size: few
D gene: TRBD1
V gene: TRBV28
CDR3 protein: CASSPFIGTAPYEQYF
CDR3 DNA: TGTGCCAGCAGCCCTTTTATCGGGACAGCTCCCTACGAGCAGTACTTC

CDR3 length: 12
J gene: TRBJ2-7
clone size: NA
D gene: NA
V gene: TRBV25-1
CDR3 protein: CASSDGVYEQYF
CDR3 DNA: TGTGCCAGCAGTGACGGAGTCTACGAGCAGTACTTC

CDR3 length: 15
J gene: TRBJ2-2
clone size: once
D gene: TRBD2
V gene: TRBV9
CDR3 protein: CASSRGLAGVGELFF
CDR3 DNA: TGTGCCAGCAGCAGGGGACTAGCGGGGGTCGGGGAGCTGTTTTTT

CDR3 length: 13
J gene: TRBJ2-7
clone size: NA
D gene: TRBD1
V gene: TRBV7-9
CDR3 protein: CAGSWDSSYEQYF
CDR3 DNA: TGTGCCGGCAGTTGGGACAGCTCCTACGAGCAGTACTTC

CDR3 length: 13
J gene: TRBJ2-7
clone size: NA
D gene: NA
V gene: TRBV6-6
CDR3 protein: CASSYSAAHEQYF
CDR3 DNA: TGTGCCAGCAGTTACAGCGCAGCCCACGAGCAGTACTTC

CDR3 length: 14
J gene: TRBJ1-2
clone size: few
D gene: TRBD1
V gene: TRBV10-3
CDR3 protein: CAISRTGANYGYTF
CDR3 DNA: TGTGCCATCAGCCGGACAGGGGCAAACTATGGCTACACCTTC

CDR3 length: 14
J gene: TRBJ1-2
clone size: NA
D gene: TRBD1
V gene: TRBV7-9
CDR3 protein: CASRPGQGVGGYTF
CDR3 DNA: TGTGCCAGCAGACCAGGACAGGGGGTAGGGGGCTACACCTTC

CDR3 length: 14
J gene: TRBJ1-5
clone size: NA
D gene: NA
V gene: TRBV6-5
CDR3 protein: CASSPQGWWKPQHF
CDR3 DNA: TGTGCCAGCAGCCCACAGGGATGGTGGAAGCCCCAGCATTTT

CDR3 length: 16
J gene: TRBJ1-3
clone size: NA
D gene: NA
V gene: TRBV6-6
CDR3 protein: CASSYSTPGSGNTIYF
CDR3 DNA: TGTGCCAGCAGTTATTCTACCCCAGGTTCTGGAAACACCATATATTTT

CDR3 length: 12
J gene: TRBJ1-5
clone size: NA
D gene: NA
V gene: TRBV7-9
CDR3 protein: CSSSSGNQPQHF
CDR3 DNA: TGTTCCAGCAGTTCAGGGAATCAGCCCCAGCATTTT

CDR3 length: 17
J gene: TRBJ2-5
clone size: NA
D gene: TRBD2
V gene: TRBV7-2
CDR3 protein: CASSLNLAGDHQETQYF
CDR3 DNA: TGTGCCAGCAGCTTAAACCTAGCGGGGGACCACCAAGAGACCCAGTACTTC

CDR3 length: 15
J gene: TRBJ2-1
clone size: NA
D gene: TRBD2
V gene: TRBV28
CDR3 protein: CASSPASGVYNEQFF
CDR3 DNA: TGTGCCAGCAGTCCGGCTAGCGGAGTTTACAATGAGCAGTTCTTC

CDR3 length: 16
J gene: TRBJ2-1
clone size: NA
D gene: TRBD1
V gene: TRBV5-1
CDR3 protein: CASSFRGTGGFNEQFF
CDR3 DNA: TGCGCCAGCAGCTTTAGAGGGACAGGGGGTTTCAATGAGCAGTTCTTC

CDR3 length: 15
J gene: TRBJ2-7
clone size: NA
D gene: TRBD2
V gene: TRBV9
CDR3 protein: CASSTGGGHGNGQYF
CDR3 DNA: TGTGCCAGCAGCACGGGGGGGGGACACGGTAATGGGCAGTACTTC

CDR3 length: 13
J gene: TRBJ2-7
clone size: once
D gene: NA
V gene: TRBV6-5
CDR3 protein: CASSQGRPYEQYF
CDR3 DNA: TGTGCCAGCAGCCAAGGGAGGCCCTACGAGCAGTACTTC

CDR3 length: 13
J gene: TRBJ2-5
clone size: NA
D gene: TRBD1
V gene: TRBV28
CDR3 protein: CARPDRGQETQYF
CDR3 DNA: TGTGCCAGGCCGGACAGGGGGCAAGAGACCCAGTACTTC

CDR3 length: 14
J gene: TRBJ2-1
clone size: NA
D gene: TRBD2
V gene: TRBV4-2
CDR3 protein: CASTFSGGEYEQFF
CDR3 DNA: TGTGCCAGCACCTTTAGCGGGGGGGAGTATGAGCAGTTCTTC

CDR3 length: 18
J gene: TRBJ1-4
clone size: NA
D gene: NA
V gene: TRBV18
CDR3 protein: CASSPKLGLPTVNEKLFF
CDR3 DNA: TGTGCCAGCTCCCCCAAGTTGGGACTGCCGACGGTTAATGAAAAACTGTTTTTT

CDR3 length: 16
J gene: TRBJ1-1
clone size: NA
D gene: TRBD1
V gene: TRBV19
CDR3 protein: CASSTGQDYMNTEAFF
CDR3 DNA: TGTGCCAGTAGTACCGGACAGGATTACATGAACACTGAAGCTTTCTTT

CDR3 length: 12
J gene: TRBJ1-2
clone size: NA
D gene: TRBD1
V gene: TRBV6-1
CDR3 protein: CASSPGQGLCTF
CDR3 DNA: TGTGCCAGCAGTCCGGGACAGGGGTTATGCACCTTC

CDR3 length: 15
J gene: TRBJ1-4
clone size: NA
D gene: NA
V gene: TRBV4-2
CDR3 protein: CASTPRGAVNEKLFF
CDR3 DNA: TGTGCCAGCACCCCCCGGGGGGCCGTTAATGAAAAACTGTTTTTT

CDR3 length: 18
J gene: TRBJ2-3
clone size: NA
D gene: TRBD2
V gene: TRBV7-9
CDR3 protein: CASSLASGAGPSTDTQYF
CDR3 DNA: TGTGCCAGCAGCTTAGCGAGCGGGGCGGGGCCTAGCACAGATACGCAGTATTTT

CDR3 length: 13
J gene: TRBJ2-5
clone size: NA
D gene: NA
V gene: TRBV7-6
CDR3 protein: CASSTGTQETQYF
CDR3 DNA: TGTGCCAGCAGCACAGGGACACAAGAGACCCAGTACTTC

CDR3 length: 16
J gene: TRBJ1-6
clone size: NA
D gene: NA
V gene: TRBV6-6
CDR3 protein: CASSASGRGPWKPLHF
CDR3 DNA: TGTGCCAGCAGCGCCTCAGGCAGGGGACCCTGGAAACCCCTCCACTTT

CDR3 length: 13
J gene: TRBJ1-1
clone size: NA
D gene: NA
V gene: TRBV18
CDR3 protein: CASSLTQDTEAFF
CDR3 DNA: TGTGCCAGCTCCCTCACTCAGGATACTGAAGCTTTCTTT

CDR3 length: 12
J gene: TRBJ2-7
clone size: NA
D gene: TRBD1
V gene: TRBV9
CDR3 protein: CASGDRAYEQYF
CDR3 DNA: TGTGCCAGTGGGGACAGAGCCTACGAGCAGTACTTC

CDR3 length: 16
J gene: TRBJ2-7
clone size: NA
D gene: NA
V gene: TRBV4-3
CDR3 protein: CASSRQAASTSYEQYF
CDR3 DNA: TGCGCCAGCAGCCGCCAGGCAGCCTCGACCTCCTACGAGCAGTACTTC

CDR3 length: 13
J gene: TRBJ1-6
clone size: NA
D gene: TRBD1
V gene: TRBV11-3
CDR3 protein: CASSLRDRSLLHF
CDR3 DNA: TGTGCCAGCAGCCTTCGGGACAGATCACTCCTCCACTTT

CDR3 length: 13
J gene: TRBJ1-2
clone size: NA
D gene: NA
V gene: TRBV29-1
CDR3 protein: CSAGTTGKYGYTF
CDR3 DNA: TGCAGCGCGGGTACCACAGGGAAGTATGGCTACACCTTC